These T cell receptor beta chains were read from a single sample in a study of T cell changes during pregnancy in multiple sclerosis. Produced via immunoSEQ multiplex PCR; TCRdb's table is partial and in-frame only. The table lists about 80,000 clones, less than 95% of them singletons. The source material was peripheral blood, sampled in the third trimester of pregnancy. The receptors were gathered from a female donor with multiple sclerosis, enrolled in a pregnancy study. CDR3s include the opening cysteine and the closing phenylalanine or tryptophan. The D gene is left open where the match is weak. Clone size is not always given. Where it is, it says once, few, many or a class for expanded clones.

D gene,J gene,V gene,clone size,CDR3 protein,CDR3 DNA
NA,TRBJ2-7,TRBV27,NA,CASSPVSHSYEQYF,TGTGCCAGCAGTCCCGTCTCACACTCCTACGAGCAGTACTTC
NA,TRBJ2-7,TRBV19,NA,CASSGQTYEQYF,TGTGCCAGTTCCGGACAGACCTACGAGCAGTACTTC
NA,TRBJ1-6,TRBV11-2,NA,CASSLDPPRLHF,TGTGCCAGCAGCTTAGATCCCCCTAGACTCCACTTT
NA,TRBJ2-7,TRBV14,NA,CASSHMLAFPHEQYF,TGTGCCAGCAGCCATATGTTGGCCTTCCCCCACGAGCAGTACTTC
NA,TRBJ1-1,TRBV7-8,NA,CASSLDMNTEAFF,TGTGCCAGCAGCTTAGATATGAACACTGAAGCTTTCTTT
NA,TRBJ1-3,TRBV5-1,NA,CASSLAPGLGLSGNTIYF,TGCGCCAGCAGCTTGGCCCCGGGACTCGGACTCTCTGGAAACACCATATATTTT
NA,TRBJ2-5,TRBV7-9,NA,CASSLDNQQEAQYF,TGTGCCAGCAGCTTAGATAACCAACAAGAGGCCCAGTACTTC
NA,TRBJ2-3,TRBV7-6,NA,CASSLAGRTDTQYF,TGTGCCAGCAGCTTAGCGGGGCGCACAGATACGCAGTATTTT
NA,TRBJ1-4,TRBV19,NA,CASSIAGQGYATNEKLFF,TGTGCCAGTAGTATAGCCGGTCAGGGGTATGCAACTAATGAAAAACTGTTTTTT
NA,TRBJ2-7,TRBV5-6,NA,CASRSDTTYEQYF,TGTGCCAGCAGGAGTGACACGACCTACGAGCAGTACTTC
NA,TRBJ2-7,TRBV4-1,few,CASSQEQGRSYEQYF,TGCGCCAGCAGCCAAGAACAGGGTCGGTCCTACGAGCAGTACTTC
NA,TRBJ1-2,TRBV4-2,NA,CASSQVLGIYGYTF,TGTGCCAGCAGCCAAGTTCTCGGGATCTATGGCTACACCTTC
TRBD2,TRBJ2-3,TRBV7-3,NA,CTSSSFSGGPVDTQYF,TGTACCAGCAGCTCCTTTAGCGGGGGGCCGGTAGATACGCAGTATTTT
NA,TRBJ2-3,TRBV9,NA,CASGRSGASTDTQYF,TGTGCCAGCGGTCGATCAGGGGCTAGCACAGATACGCAGTATTTT
TRBD1,TRBJ2-7,TRBV4-1,NA,CASSQFPVGDSTYEQYF,TGCGCCAGCAGCCAGTTTCCGGTTGGGGACAGTACCTACGAGCAGTACTTC
NA,TRBJ1-5,TRBV27,NA,CASSLRFPNGPQHF,TGTGCCAGCAGCCTTAGATTCCCCAATGGGCCCCAGCATTTT
NA,TRBJ1-2,TRBV6-5,NA,CATTFGGLRYGYTF,TGTGCCACCACGTTTGGAGGGCTGCGCTATGGCTACACCTTC
NA,TRBJ1-1,TRBV18,NA,CASLALGQGNTEAFF,TGTGCCAGCTTGGCCCTGGGACAAGGGAACACTGAAGCTTTCTTT
NA,TRBJ2-1,TRBV6-1,NA,CASSDRGVNNEQFF,TGTGCCAGCAGTGACAGGGGGGTGAACAATGAGCAGTTCTTC
NA,TRBJ2-7,TRBV15,NA,CATSRDPGSTYEQYF,TGTGCCACCAGCAGAGATCCGGGTTCAACCTACGAGCAGTACTTC
NA,TRBJ2-1,TRBV5-1,NA,CASSFQGHEQFF,TGCGCCAGCAGCTTTCAGGGTCACGAGCAGTTCTTC
NA,TRBJ1-5,TRBV19,NA,CASSRRVGVQPQHF,TGTGCCAGCTCAAGACGGGTCGGCGTTCAGCCCCAGCATTTT
TRBD2,TRBJ2-1,TRBV29-1,NA,CSASGSSYNEQFF,TGCAGCGCCAGCGGGAGCTCCTACAATGAGCAGTTCTTC
TRBD1,TRBJ1-2,TRBV5-6,NA,CASSSGQGGNTF,TGTGCCAGCAGCTCGGGACAGGGCGGGAACACCTTC
NA,TRBJ2-1,TRBV5-5,NA,CASSYGEYNEQFF,TGTGCCAGCAGTTACGGGGAGTACAATGAGCAGTTCTTC
NA,TRBJ2-7,TRBV6-1,NA,CASSEAVLVSYEQYF,TGTGCCAGCAGTGAAGCAGTATTAGTGTCCTACGAGCAGTACTTC
TRBD1,TRBJ1-1,TRBV19,NA,CASSTDRDRGNTEAFF,TGTGCCAGTAGTACGGACCGGGACAGGGGGAACACTGAAGCTTTCTTT
TRBD1,TRBJ1-1,TRBV5-1,NA,CASQTGANTEAFF,TGCGCCAGTCAGACAGGGGCGAACACTGAAGCTTTCTTT
NA,TRBJ2-2,TRBV7-9,NA,CASSQNTNTGELFF,TGTGCCAGCAGCCAAAACACGAACACCGGGGAGCTGTTTTTT
TRBD1,TRBJ1-2,TRBV7-8,NA,CASSPRTGDYGYTF,TGTGCCAGCAGCCCCCGGACAGGAGACTATGGCTACACCTTC